These T cell receptor beta chains were read from a single sample in a study of OX40 agonist ivuxolimab in advanced cancers. Profiled with immunoSEQ multiplex PCR; TCRdb holds only in-frame clones, not every one. The repertoire holds roughly 100,000 clones, with more than 75% as singletons. Sequences were derived from CD4+ or CD8+ T cells sorted from blood, sampled in a trial of the OX40 agonist ivuxolimab. These receptors were collected from an adult with an advanced solid tumor such as melanoma, head and neck, liver or kidney cancer. Both conserved end residues are part of each CDR3. A D gene is named only where the DNA matches it firmly. Only some rows state a clone size, as once, few, many or a class for expanded clones.

d_call	v_call	j_call	clone_size	cdr3_aa	cdr3_nt
.	TRBV27	TRBJ2-3	.	CASSSMAGRADTQYF	TGTGCCAGCAGTTCTATGGCAGGGCGAGCAGATACGCAGTATTTT
TRBD1	TRBV4-1	TRBJ1-5	few	CASSQDGQGDQPQHF	TGCGCCAGCAGCCAAGATGGACAGGGTGACCAGCCCCAGCATTTT
TRBD1	TRBV30	TRBJ1-1	once	CAWSARDRGAFF	TGTGCCTGGAGCGCCCGGGACAGGGGAGCTTTCTTT
TRBD1	TRBV5-4	TRBJ1-3	once	CASSLQGWPYSGNTIYF	TGTGCCAGCAGCTTACAGGGGTGGCCCTACTCTGGAAACACCATATATTTT
TRBD1	TRBV2	TRBJ1-6	.	CASNPQGQGATSPLHF	TGTGCCAGCAACCCGCAAGGACAGGGGGCAACGTCACCCCTCCACTTT
.	TRBV5-6	TRBJ1-3	.	CASSFGDRPSGNTIYF	TGTGCCAGCAGCTTCGGGGACCGTCCCTCTGGAAACACCATATATTTT
.	TRBV5-1	TRBJ2-1	.	CASSILRFGGAYNEQFF	TGCGCCAGCAGCATCCTTAGATTTGGGGGGGCATACAATGAGCAGTTCTTC
.	TRBV5-1	TRBJ1-4	.	CASSPIAATNEKLFF	TGCGCCAGCAGCCCGATAGCTGCAACTAATGAAAAACTGTTTTTT
.	TRBV15	TRBJ2-7	.	CATSKGYEQYF	TGTGCCACCAGCAAGGGCTACGAGCAGTACTTC
.	TRBV6-5	TRBJ2-5	.	CASRETSETQYF	TGTGCCAGCAGGGAAACTAGCGAGACCCAGTACTTC
TRBD2	TRBV25-1	TRBJ2-4	.	CASSEYTSGGRYF	TGTGCCAGCAGTGAATACACTAGCGGGGGCCGGTACTTC
.	TRBV5-1	TRBJ1-2	few	CASSLVAQGRGYTF	TGCGCCAGCAGCTTGGTAGCGCAGGGTCGGGGCTACACCTTC
TRBD1	TRBV9	TRBJ2-3	.	CASSYRGLGTDTQYF	TGTGCCAGCAGTTACAGGGGGCTCGGCACAGATACGCAGTATTTT
.	TRBV4-2	TRBJ2-3	.	CASSHGLRGQGTDTQYF	TGTGCCAGCAGCCATGGTCTCCGGGGCCAGGGGACAGATACGCAGTATTTT
.	TRBV19	TRBJ2-7	.	CATEMVGSRGGGEQYF	TGTGCCACCGAGATGGTCGGGTCCCGGGGCGGCGGCGAGCAGTACTTC
.	TRBV11-2	TRBJ2-3	.	CAIPGADTQYF	TGTGCCATCCCCGGCGCAGATACGCAGTATTTT
.	TRBV7-9	TRBJ2-1	.	CASSQASGVARLNEQFF	TGTGCCAGCAGCCAGGCCTCCGGGGTGGCTCGTCTTAATGAGCAGTTCTTC
.	TRBV5-1	TRBJ1-4	.	CASSLAEGAGEKLFF	TGCGCCAGCAGCTTGGCCGAAGGGGCGGGAGAAAAACTGTTTTTT
.	TRBV5-6	TRBJ2-3	.	CASSLGDRPAGF	TGTGCCAGCAGCTTAGGGGACCGGCCTGCTGGTTTT
TRBD1	TRBV9	TRBJ1-3	.	CASSVAGQGAGNTIYF	TGTGCCAGCAGCGTAGCCGGACAGGGGGCAGGAAACACCATATATTTT
.	TRBV29-1	TRBJ2-1	.	CSVVQGWEQFF	TGCAGCGTTGTCCAGGGATGGGAGCAGTTCTTC
TRBD1	TRBV19	TRBJ2-5	.	CASRLTGQETQYF	TGTGCCAGCCGGCTGACAGGGCAAGAGACCCAGTACTTC
.	TRBV7-9	TRBJ1-2	.	CASSPLGGGSYTF	TGTGCCAGCAGCCCCTTGGGGGGTGGCAGCTACACCTTC
.	TRBV6-5	TRBJ1-1	.	CASSYYGVAEAFF	TGTGCCAGCAGTTACTACGGTGTAGCTGAAGCTTTCTTT
TRBD2	TRBV7-9	TRBJ2-1	.	CASSLRGTSGGDNEQFF	TGTGCCAGCAGCTTAAGAGGGACTAGCGGGGGAGACAATGAGCAGTTCTTC
.	TRBV5-3	TRBJ2-7	.	CARSLKWGRNYEQYF	TGTGCCAGAAGCTTGAAGTGGGGGCGAAACTACGAGCAGTACTTC
TRBD2	TRBV19	TRBJ2-5	.	CASRMSGGKETQYF	TGTGCCAGTAGGATGAGCGGGGGAAAGGAGACCCAGTACTTC
TRBD1	TRBV11-2	TRBJ1-6	.	CASSVGRDRDIYNSPLHF	TGTGCCAGCAGCGTTGGCCGGGACAGGGACATTTATAATTCACCCCTCCACTTT
.	TRBV29-1	TRBJ2-6	.	CSVATDRGGSGANVLTF	TGCAGCGTTGCTACCGACAGGGGAGGGTCTGGGGCCAACGTCCTGACTTTC
TRBD2	TRBV6-6	TRBJ2-2	.	CASSRTRGSGELFF	TGTGCCAGCAGCCGGACTAGGGGATCTGGGGAGCTGTTTTTT
.	TRBV6-5	TRBJ2-6	.	CASSYRGTGANVLTF	TGTGCCAGCAGTTACAGGGGTACTGGGGCCAACGTCCTGACTTTC
.	TRBV11-1	TRBJ2-2	.	CASSLGDGELFF	TGTGCCAGCAGCTTAGGGGACGGGGAGCTGTTTTTT
.	TRBV23-1	TRBJ1-6	.	CASSRGVGGKAQYLDSPLHF	TGCGCCAGCAGTCGTGGGGTGGGAGGGAAGGCCCAGTATCTGGATTCACCCCTCCACTTT
TRBD1	TRBV7-9	TRBJ2-7	.	CASSPDRGSSEQYF	TGTGCCAGCAGCCCGGACAGGGGATCAAGCGAGCAGTACTTC